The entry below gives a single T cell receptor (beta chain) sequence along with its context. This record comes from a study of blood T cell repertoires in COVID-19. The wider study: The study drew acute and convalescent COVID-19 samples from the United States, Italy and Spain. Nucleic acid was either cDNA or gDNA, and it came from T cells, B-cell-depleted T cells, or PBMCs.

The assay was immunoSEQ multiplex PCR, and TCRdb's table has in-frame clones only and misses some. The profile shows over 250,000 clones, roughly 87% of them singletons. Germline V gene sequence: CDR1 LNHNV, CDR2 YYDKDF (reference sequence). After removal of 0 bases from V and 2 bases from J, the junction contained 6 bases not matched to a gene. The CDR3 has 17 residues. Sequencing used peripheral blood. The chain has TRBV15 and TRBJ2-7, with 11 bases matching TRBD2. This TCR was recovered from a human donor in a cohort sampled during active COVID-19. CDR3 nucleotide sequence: TGTGCCACCAGCAGAGATCGTACTAGCGGGAGTGCCTACGAGCAGTACTTC. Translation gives CATSRDRTSGSAYEQYF.